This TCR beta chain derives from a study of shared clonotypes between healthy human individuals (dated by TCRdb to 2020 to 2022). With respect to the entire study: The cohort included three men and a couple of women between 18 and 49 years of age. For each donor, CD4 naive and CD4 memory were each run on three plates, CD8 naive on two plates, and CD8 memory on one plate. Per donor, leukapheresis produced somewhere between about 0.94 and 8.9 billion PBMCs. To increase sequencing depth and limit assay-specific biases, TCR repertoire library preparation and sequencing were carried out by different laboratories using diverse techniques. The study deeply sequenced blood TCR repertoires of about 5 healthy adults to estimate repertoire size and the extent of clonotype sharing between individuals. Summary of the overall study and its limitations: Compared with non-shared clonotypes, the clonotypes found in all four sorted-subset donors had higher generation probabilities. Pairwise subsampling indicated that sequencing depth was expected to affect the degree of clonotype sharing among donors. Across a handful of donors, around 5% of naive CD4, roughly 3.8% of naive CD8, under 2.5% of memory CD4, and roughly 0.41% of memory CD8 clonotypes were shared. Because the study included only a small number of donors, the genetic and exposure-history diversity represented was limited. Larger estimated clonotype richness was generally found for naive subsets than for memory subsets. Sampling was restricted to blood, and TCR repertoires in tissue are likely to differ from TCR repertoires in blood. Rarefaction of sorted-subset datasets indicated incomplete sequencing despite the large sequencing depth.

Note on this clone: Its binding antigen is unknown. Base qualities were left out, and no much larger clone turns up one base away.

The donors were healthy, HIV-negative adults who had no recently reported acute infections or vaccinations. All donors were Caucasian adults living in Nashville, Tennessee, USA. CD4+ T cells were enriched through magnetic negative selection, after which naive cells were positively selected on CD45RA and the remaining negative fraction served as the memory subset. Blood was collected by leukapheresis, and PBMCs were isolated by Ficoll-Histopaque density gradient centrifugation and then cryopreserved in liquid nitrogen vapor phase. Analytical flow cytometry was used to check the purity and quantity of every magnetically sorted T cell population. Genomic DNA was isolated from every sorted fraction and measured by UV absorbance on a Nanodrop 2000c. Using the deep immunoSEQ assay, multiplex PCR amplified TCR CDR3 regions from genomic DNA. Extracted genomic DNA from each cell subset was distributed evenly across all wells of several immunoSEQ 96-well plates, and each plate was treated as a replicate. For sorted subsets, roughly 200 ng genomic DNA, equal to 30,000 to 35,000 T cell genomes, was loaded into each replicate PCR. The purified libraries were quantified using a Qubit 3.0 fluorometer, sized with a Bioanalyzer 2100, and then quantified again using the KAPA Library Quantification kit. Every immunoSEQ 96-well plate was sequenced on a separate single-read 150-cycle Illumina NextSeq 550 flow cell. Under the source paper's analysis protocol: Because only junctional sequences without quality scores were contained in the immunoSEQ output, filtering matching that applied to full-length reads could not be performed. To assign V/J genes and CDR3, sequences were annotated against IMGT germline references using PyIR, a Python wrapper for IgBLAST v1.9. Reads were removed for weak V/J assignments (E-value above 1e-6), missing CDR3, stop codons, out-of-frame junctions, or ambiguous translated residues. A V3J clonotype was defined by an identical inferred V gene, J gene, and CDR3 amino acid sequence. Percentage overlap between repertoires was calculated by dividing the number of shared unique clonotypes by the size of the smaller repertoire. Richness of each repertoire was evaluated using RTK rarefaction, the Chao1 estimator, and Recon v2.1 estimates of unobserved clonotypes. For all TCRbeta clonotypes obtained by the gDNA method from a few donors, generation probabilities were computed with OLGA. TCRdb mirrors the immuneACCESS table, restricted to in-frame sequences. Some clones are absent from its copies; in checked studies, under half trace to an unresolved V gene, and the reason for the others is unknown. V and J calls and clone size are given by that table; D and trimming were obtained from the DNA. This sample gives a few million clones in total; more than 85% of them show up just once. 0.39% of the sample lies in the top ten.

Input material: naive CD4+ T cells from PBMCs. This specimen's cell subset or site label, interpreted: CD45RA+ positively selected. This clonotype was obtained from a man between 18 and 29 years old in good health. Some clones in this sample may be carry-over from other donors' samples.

The CDR3 region has the sequence CSVQSGQRSYEQYF. The bases are TGCAGCGTTCAATCGGGCCAGCGATCCTACGAGCAGTACTTC. The chain is made from TRBV29-1 and TRBJ2-7, with no reliable assignment of the D segment. V is reduced by 5 bases and J by 1 base, leaving a spacing of 15 bases between them. CDR1 and CDR2 (SQVTM, ANQGSEA) derive from the germline V gene. Inclusive of the bounding cysteine and phenylalanine, the CDR3 is 14 residues long. Just the 42-base CDR3 DNA is kept, in frame starting at base 1.